The text below deals with one T cell receptor beta chain. Its target is unknown. Deep level was the assay's run setting. Assay used: immunoSEQ multiplex PCR; TCRdb lists only in-frame clones, some missing. The sample gives approximately 2.5 million clones, over 85% of which show up once; about 0.34% is in the top ten. The sample is drawn from a study of shared clonotypes between healthy human individuals. V lost 5 bases and J lost 5, with 24 bases in between. The CDR3 length is 16 residues. Germline V gene data show CDR1 as GTSNPN and CDR2 as SVGIG (reference sequence). The study's findings and limits: Generation probabilities were higher for clonotypes shared across all four sorted-subset donors than for unshared ones. Sampling covered blood only; tissue repertoires likely differ.

The receptor was derived from a man younger than 35 in good health. Some clones in this sample may be carry-over from other donors' samples. The chain links TRBV30 to TRBJ2-5; perhaps D is TRBD1 or TRBD2 (7 bases each). The sample taken for sequencing was naive CD4+ T cells from PBMCs. Regarding subset: CD45RA+ positively selected. The DNA for the CDR3 is TGTGCCTGGGGAGCGGGGCCGGGACAGATGTGGGAGACCCAGTACTTC. This gives the protein CAWGAGPGQMWETQYF. The full variable domain, with the rest looked up from reference TRBV30 and TRBJ2-5, is SQTIHQWPATLVQPVGSPLSLECTVEGTSNPNLYWYRQAAGRGLQLLFYSVGIGQISSEVPQNLSASRPQDRQFILSSKKLLLSDSGFYLCAWGAGPGQMWETQYFGPGTRLLVL.